These 9 T cell receptor beta chains came from one sample sequenced in a study of T-cell memory formation after mild COVID-19. MiXCR was run by TCRdb on the 5' RACE reads, yielding one entry per CDR3 protein. The data show around 340,000 distinct CDR3 sequences, over 10% seen once. The sample consisted of PBMCs or a T cell subset sorted from them (not recorded which). Receptors were obtained from a man younger than 35 who had mild COVID-19 (a few samples of this study predate the infection). Cell type and time point are not known.

The chain joins TRBV20-1 to TRBJ2-5; 8 bases fit TRBD2. Germline loops: CDR1 DFQATT, CDR2 SNEGSKA (reference sequence). This CDR3 contains 16 residues. The trim removed 3 bases at V and 4 bases at J, leaving 13 bases unmatched. The CDR3 loop is CSARNPLRGDRETQYF. CDR3 nucleotide sequence: TGCAGTGCTAGGAATCCTTTGCGGGGGGACCGAGAGACCCAGTACTTC.

V gene TRBV24-1 combines with J gene TRBJ2-3; D gene unclear. Per germline, CDR1 KGHDR and CDR2 SFDVKD. V was pared by 3 bases and J by 7 bases, with 19 bases between. The CDR3 is 16 residues long. The CDR3 DNA reads as TGTGCCACCAGTGATAAAGGGTTCTCCATTTATTATACGCAGTATTTT. This translates into CATSDKGFSIYYTQYF.

This clonotype was recorded at least ten times. CDR3 nucleotide sequence: TGCGCCAGCAGCGCACGTGGGCCGGCCGTCAACTATGGCTACACCTTC. The encoded protein is CASSARGPAVNYGYTF. This sequence joins TRBV5-1 and TRBJ1-2, with D unresolved. V lost 4 bases to trimming and J lost 2 bases, with 18 bases between them. Per the germline V gene, CDR1 is SGHRS and CDR2 is YFSETQ. The CDR3 sequence is 16 residues long. The whole variable domain, filled in from reference TRBV5-1 and TRBJ1-2, reads KAGVTQTPRYLIKTRGQQVTLSCSPISGHRSVSWYQQTPGQGLQFLFEYFSETQRNKGNFPGRFSGRQFSNSRSEMNVSTLELGDSALYLCASSARGPAVNYGYTFGSGTRLTVV.

This clonotype was observed a handful of times. V and J are TRBV7-3 and TRBJ2-3, with 10 bases lining up with TRBD2. CDR1 is SGHTA, CDR2 FQGTGA, per germline. The CDR3 loop spans 16 amino acids. The junction had 6 bases not matched to a gene; V was cut back by 1 base and J by 5 bases. The CDR3: CASSLRAGGPGDTQYF. In DNA, the CDR3 is TGTGCCAGCAGCTTAAGAGCGGGGGGGCCCGGAGATACGCAGTATTTT.

The sample holds a few counts of this clonotype. The rearrangement uses TRBV5-1 and TRBJ2-7, with D unclear. CDR1 is SGHRS and CDR2 is YFSETQ in the germline V gene. V was pared by 0 bases and J by 0 bases, with 7 bases between. The CDR3 has 14 residues. CDR3 nucleotides: TGCGCCAGCAGCTTGGCCTGGAACTCCTACGAGCAGTACTTC. Translation: CASSLAWNSYEQYF.

The chain employs TRBV6-5 and TRBJ2-5; D may correspond to TRBD1 or TRBD2 (5 bases each). Per the germline V gene, CDR1 is MNHEY and CDR2 is SVGAGI. The CDR3 consists of 14 residues. The V end lost 2 bases, the J end lost 7 bases, and 14 bases lay between the germline ends. The CDR3 DNA reads as TGTGCCAGCAGTTACGAGGGGTTCCGAGGGACCCAGTACTTC. Translated: CASSYEGFRGTQYF.

The rearrangement joins TRBV7-9 to TRBJ2-7; D is uncertain. Germline V gene sequence: CDR1 SEHNR, CDR2 FQNEAQ (reference sequence). There are 11 residues in the CDR3. V was shortened by 6 bases and J by 4 bases, with 7 bases between the two germline ends. The DNA of the CDR3 is TGTGCCAGCAGACGAGAATACGAGCAGTACTTC. It translates to CASRREYEQYF.

In DNA form, the CDR3 reads TGTGCCAGTAACGGACCCACGAACACCGGGGAGCTGTTTTTT. Protein: CASNGPTNTGELFF. The genes are TRBV19 and TRBJ2-2; D gene unclear. The CDR3 consists of 14 residues. V was shortened by 7 bases and J by 0 bases, with 9 bases between the two germline ends. The germline V gene has CDR1 LNHDA and CDR2 SQIVND (reference sequence).

This clonotype was recorded a few times. This rearrangement joins TRBV10-3 to TRBJ1-5, with D uncertain. Trimming cost V 4 bases and J 1 base, with 8 bases left between them. The CDR3 is made up of 14 amino acids. Per the germline V gene, CDR1 is ENHRY and CDR2 is SYGVKD. The CDR3, as DNA: TGTGCCATCAGTGGCGCCCTGAGCAATCAGCCCCAGCATTTT. Translation gives CAISGALSNQPQHF.